This TCR beta chain stems from a study of blood T cell repertoires in COVID-19. About the study: The United States, Italy and Spain were the sources of the acute and convalescent COVID-19 samples.

The age range of participants was about 18 to 100 years, with residence in fewer than 25 US areas. Within 2 weeks of study entry, exposed participants had contacted a PCR-confirmed or clinician-diagnosed COVID-19 case. This clone was found a few times. The V gene's germline CDR1 is LNHDA and CDR2 SQIVND (reference sequence). This CDR3 is 14 amino acids long. Trimming pared 4 bases from V and 4 bases from J, leaving 13 bases between. Source study methods: Reference gene primer amplification gave estimated nucleated cell counts. Libraries were prepared by immunoSEQ multiplex PCR; TCRdb keeps only in-frame clonotypes and omits some of them. V and J calls and clone size are those listed in that table; D and trimming were worked out from the DNA. The sample includes roughly 200,000 clones, around 84% of them seen just once.

Sequencing was performed on PBMCs or T cells enriched from blood (not recorded which). This receptor was identified in a woman aged 25 to 39 who had been exposed to COVID-19. V is TRBV19 and J is TRBJ1-2; tentatively, D is TRBD1 (6 bases). This CDR3 is CASSTLQGGYGYTF. The CDR3 nucleotides read TGTGCCAGTAGTACATTACAGGGTGGCTATGGCTACACCTTC.